This T cell receptor (beta chain) was profiled in a study of Ad26.COV2.S vaccination and SARS-CoV-2 variants. Specified treatment: about 20 received Ad26.COV2.S at low or high dose, single or two shots; roughly five received placebo; per-sample allocation not given. The investigators took samples on day 63 after the first vaccine or placebo injection. The germline V and J ends were trimmed by 0 bases and 1 base, with 18 bases remaining between them. CDR1 and CDR2 (germline): SGHDN, FVKESK. This CDR3 comprises 18 residues. Assay: immunoSEQ multiplex PCR; the TCRdb copy retains only in-frame clones and omits some. The table records 300,000 to 350,000 clones, 90% of them present only once.

The sequenced sample was peripheral blood, obtained in a trial of Ad26.COV2.S vaccine versus placebo. The clonotype originates from a person aged 18-65 years who received the Ad26.COV2.S COVID-19 vaccine or a placebo. This chain uses TRBV14 with TRBJ1-1; possibly TRBD1 for D (5 bases). CDR3 sequence reads: CASSQDPLGEGWNTEAFF. In DNA, the CDR3 is TGTGCCAGCAGCCAAGATCCACTGGGGGAGGGGTGGAACACTGAAGCTTTCTTT.